Following are 14 T cell receptor beta chains from one sample sequenced in a study of tumor-infiltrating lymphocytes in primary liver carcinoma. A primer in the constant region served to generate TCR beta cDNA from approximately 450 ng of total RNA. Library construction for TCR beta comprised three nested multiplex PCR rounds performed with slightly modified ARM-PCR. It was with TRBV1-TRBV30 forward primers and a C-beta reverse primer that the first two PCR rounds were run, at roughly 10 cycles each. TCRdb re-called the multiplex PCR reads with MiXCR, one entry per CDR3 protein. The table lists some 190,000 distinct CDR3 sequences, over 45% of them singletons. It was unsorted whole blood that yielded blood RNA, and germline DNA was also extracted. The sequenced material came from peripheral blood. Receptors were obtained from a man in his forties or fifties with primary liver carcinoma and hepatitis B virus infection.

This clonotype was recorded many times. This chain joins TRBV29-1 and TRBJ1-5; D is undetermined. Germline V gene sequence: CDR1 SQVTM, CDR2 ANQGSEA. Trimming took off 5 bases at V and 2 bases at J, with 10 bases between the two ends. This CDR3 has 13 residues. CDR3 sequence reads: CSVSGPGNQPQHF. In DNA form, the CDR3 reads TGCAGCGTTAGCGGTCCGGGCAATCAGCCCCAGCATTTT.

In this sample, this clonotype turned up once. This sequence joins TRBV6-5 and TRBJ2-7, with D maybe TRBD1 (5 bases). Looked up from germline, CDR1 is MNHEY and CDR2 is SVGAGI. Trimming removed 7 bases at V and 0 bases at J, with 13 bases between. CDR3 length equals 14 residues. CDR3 loop: CASTSTGSSYEQYF. The CDR3 DNA is TGTGCCAGCACCTCTACAGGATCCTCCTACGAGCAGTACTTC.

A few counts support this clonotype. This could be a read error, since a much larger clone is one nucleotide away. The chain couples TRBV11-2 to TRBJ2-5; D unclear. The CDR3 spans 13 residues. Germline CDR1 SGHAT, CDR2 FQNNGV. CDR3 residues: CANSLAAQETQYF. As DNA, the CDR3 is TGTGCCAACAGCTTAGCAGCCCAAGAGACCCAGTACTTC. The full variable domain, with the rest looked up from reference TRBV11-2 and TRBJ2-5, is EAGVAQSPRYKIIEKRQSVAFWCNPISGHATLYWYQQILGQGPKLLIQFQNNGVVDDSQLPKDRFSAERLKGVDSTLKIQPAKLEDSAVYLCANSLAAQETQYFGPGTRLLVL.

Comments on this clonotype: A read error may produce the germline difference seen at one junction end. CDR3 loop: CVSSYTKEGTEAFF. In nucleotides, the CDR3 is TGTGTCAGCAGTTACACAAAAGAGGGAACTGAAGCTTTCTTT. V and J are TRBV6-6 and TRBJ1-1; D gene ambiguous. The CDR3 runs to 14 residues. The germline V gene has CDR1 MNHNY and CDR2 SVGAGI (reference sequence).

Only a few counts were recorded for this clonotype. V is TRBV7-9 and J is TRBJ2-1; D remains ambiguous. Germline V gene lookup returns CDR1 SEHNR and CDR2 FQNEAQ (reference sequence). The CDR3 is made up of 12 amino acids. The V gene lost 7 bases and the J gene lost 4 bases, with 8 bases spanning the gap. The CDR3 here is CASTVSYNEQFF. In DNA form, the CDR3 reads TGTGCCAGCACCGTTAGTTACAATGAGCAGTTCTTC.

This clonotype came up once. The CDR3 coding sequence is TGTGCCAGCAGACCCGGGACTAGCTGGAGTTCTGCCTACAATGAGCAGTTCTTC. As protein: CASRPGTSWSSAYNEQFF. The rearrangement joins TRBV12-3 or TRBV12-4 to TRBJ2-1, with TRBD2 identical over 9 bases. The CDR3 length is 18 residues. With V trimmed by 6 bases and J by 2 bases, 14 bases remained unmatched.

This clonotype came up many times. The V gene is TRBV4-1, the J gene TRBJ2-6; D remains unclear. The CDR3 loop spans 19 amino acids. The germline CDR1 and CDR2 sequences are MGHRA and YSYEKL. The V gene lost 1 base and the J gene lost 3 bases, with 19 bases spanning the gap. This CDR3 reads CASSQANGMGFDGANVLTF. The CDR3 DNA reads as TGCGCCAGCAGCCAAGCCAACGGTATGGGGTTCGATGGGGCCAACGTCCTGACTTTC.

For this clonotype: The germline gene is not matched at one end of the junction; a read error may be the cause. The J gene is TRBJ2-3, the V gene TRBV11-2, with D perhaps TRBD2 (6 bases). The germline V gene has CDR1 SGHAT and CDR2 FQNNGV. The CDR3 totals 15 residues. The DNA of the CDR3 is TGTGCCAGCAGCCCATTAGCGGCTAGCACAGATAGGCAGTGTTTT. It specifies CASSPLAASTDRQCF.

The J gene is TRBJ2-7, the V gene TRBV7-9; D assignment may be TRBD1 or TRBD2 (5 bases each). V dropped 5 bases and J dropped 3 bases, with 20 bases sitting between them. Germline V gives CDR1 SEHNR, CDR2 FQNEAQ (reference sequence). CDR3 length: 16 amino acids. The chain's CDR3 is CASSTAITGAGYEQYF. Here the CDR3 DNA reads TGTGCCAGCAGCACTGCTATCACCGGGGCCGGCTACGAGCAGTACTTC.

Concerning this clonotype: This may be a read error, as it is one base from a much larger clone. The gene calls are TRBV11-3 and TRBJ1-1; D unclear. Per germline, CDR1 SGHNT and CDR2 YENEEA. This CDR3 is 13 amino acids long. In nucleotides, the CDR3 is TGTGTCAGCAGCCCGAGCCGGGACACTGAAGCTTTCTTT. It yields the protein CVSSPSRDTEAFF.

The chain carries TRBV7-8 and TRBJ2-7; D gene uncertain. The CDR3 loop spans 12 amino acids. The germline V gene encodes CDR1 SGHVS and CDR2 FQNEAQ. The DNA for the CDR3 is TGTGCTTCAAGTAGGGCTCTCTACGAGCAGTACTTC. Translating gives CASSRALYEQYF.

This clonotype was observed a few times. The rearrangement uses TRBV5-4 and TRBJ2-3; 10 nucleotides agree with TRBD1. This CDR3 contains 15 residues. The V gene's germline CDR1 is SGHNT and CDR2 YYREEE (reference sequence). With V trimmed by 5 bases and J by 2 bases, 5 bases remained unmatched. In DNA form, the CDR3 reads TGTGCCAGCAGTGATGGGACAGGGGACACAGATACGCAGTATTTT. Translation: CASSDGTGDTDTQYF.

This clonotype showed up many times. The genes are TRBV12-3 or TRBV12-4 and TRBJ2-7; tentative D call: TRBD2 (6 bases). The V end lost 7 bases, the J end lost 4 bases, and 20 bases lay between the germline ends. CDR3 length: 15 residues. The CDR3 DNA follows: TGTGCCAGCACCGAACCGGGACTGGCTTTTTACGAGCAGTACTTC. It is translated as CASTEPGLAFYEQYF.

This clonotype was counted once. The chain carries TRBV10-2 and TRBJ2-3; 8 bases fit TRBD1. The J call may be faulty, since TRBJ1-5 better matches the DNA end. Germline V gene sequence: CDR1 WSHSY, CDR2 SAAADI. There are 14 residues in the CDR3. The CDR3 sequence: CASSQTGDGDMQHF. The CDR3 DNA reads TGCGCCAGCAGCCAGACAGGGGATGGAGATATGCAGCATTTT.